A single sample gave rise to the 22 T cell receptor beta chains below, sequenced in a study of prognosis after radiotherapy for stage I lung cancer. Template was genomic DNA; TCR beta CDR3 amplified in two multiplex PCR rounds. First-round PCR, the initial amplification, used primers specific to each TRBV and TRBJ gene. Each CDR3 protein is one row after TCRdb ran MiXCR on the multiplex PCR reads. The sample includes 10,000 to 15,000 distinct CDR3 sequences, less than 55% of them seen just once. Sequencing used PBMCs, obtained before or after stereotactic body radiation therapy (not recorded which). These receptors all stem from a donor aged 50 or older with non-small cell lung cancer.

This clonotype was seen repeatedly, ten times or more. J is TRBJ2-3 and V is TRBV5-1; D is ambiguous. V was pared by 4 bases and J by 3 bases, with 15 bases between. CDR1 is SGHRS, CDR2 YFSETQ, per germline. The CDR3 has 15 amino acids. The CDR3 coding sequence is TGCGCCAGCAGCCCCGGACCCCCCAGTACAGATACGCAGTATTTT. It specifies CASSPGPPSTDTQYF. The full variable domain, rest sourced from reference TRBV5-1 and TRBJ2-3, is KAGVTQTPRYLIKTRGQQVTLSCSPISGHRSVSWYQQTPGQGLQFLFEYFSETQRNKGNFPGRFSGRQFSNSRSEMNVSTLELGDSALYLCASSPGPPSTDTQYFGPGTRLTVL.

This rearrangement joins TRBV12-3 or TRBV12-4 to TRBJ2-3; 7 nucleotides line up with TRBD2. J was trimmed by 6 bases and V by 6 bases; bases with no gene match: 3. The CDR3 is 12 residues long. CDR3 DNA sequence: TGTGCCAGCAGCGGGAGGCGTGATACGCAGTATTTT. This codes for CASSGRRDTQYF.

This clonotype came up many times. The V gene is TRBV20-1, the J gene TRBJ1-5; D is possibly TRBD1 (5 bases). In germline, CDR1 is DFQATT, CDR2 SNEGSKA (reference sequence). The CDR3 consists of 15 residues. V lost 1 base, J lost 5 bases, and 15 bases lay in between. The CDR3 here is CSARAAQRGHQPQHF. The CDR3 DNA reads as TGCAGTGCTAGAGCAGCCCAAAGGGGACATCAGCCCCAGCATTTT.

The rearrangement joins TRBV30 to TRBJ1-4, with D possibly matching TRBD1 (5 bases). The germline gives CDR1 GTSNPN, CDR2 SVGIG (reference sequence). V was trimmed by 3 bases and J by 9 bases, leaving 20 bases between them. The CDR3 is made up of 15 amino acids. The chain's CDR3 is CAWREKGTMIKKLFF. The CDR3 nucleotides read TGTGCCTGGAGGGAGAAGGGGACTATGATAAAAAAACTGTTTTTT.

The rearrangement uses TRBV27 and TRBJ1-6, with D possibly TRBD1 on 5 matching bases. Germline CDR1 reads MNHEY; CDR2 reads SMNVEV (reference sequence). The V end lost 6 bases, the J end lost 10 bases, and 10 bases lay between the germline ends. The CDR3 length is 12 residues. CDR3 region: CASSGGASPLHF. The CDR3 bases are TGTGCCAGCAGCGGTGGGGCGTCACCCCTCCACTTT.

About this clonotype itself: A much larger clonotype is one base distant, so this may be a read error. J is TRBJ2-3 and V is TRBV6-5; 13 nucleotides agree with TRBD2. The V gene's germline CDR1 is MNHEY and CDR2 SVGAGI. The V segment lost 4 bases and the J segment 6 bases; nucleotides outside the gene matches: 10. The CDR3 loop spans 17 amino acids. The chain's CDR3 is CASSSLVLAGGPDTQYF. The CDR3 DNA sequence: TGTGCCAGCAGTTCCCTCGTACTAGCGGGAGGGCCGGATACGCAGTATTTT.

The chain joins TRBV6-5 to TRBJ1-1, with D hard to call. With 0 bases removed from V and 1 base from J, the gap between germline ends came to 9 bases. The CDR3 loop spans 15 amino acids. Per germline, CDR1 MNHEY and CDR2 SVGAGI. The CDR3 coding sequence is TGTGCCAGCAGTTACTCGAGGTACGGGAACACTGAAGCTTTCTTT. This translates into CASSYSRYGNTEAFF.

The chain recombines TRBV15 with TRBJ1-6, with D hard to call. The V gene lost 1 base and the J gene lost 0 bases, with 7 bases spanning the gap. This CDR3 is built from 16 residues. In germline, CDR1 is LNHNV, CDR2 YYDKDF (reference sequence). CDR3 protein: CATSRAVSSYNSPLHF. CDR3 nucleotides: TGTGCCACCAGCAGAGCGGTGAGCTCCTATAATTCACCCCTCCACTTT.

V gene TRBV5-4 combines with J gene TRBJ2-4; 8 bases map to TRBD2. V shed 1 base, J shed 5 bases, and the junction held 2 bases outside the gene matches. Germline V CDR1 and CDR2: SGHNT, YYREEE (reference sequence). This CDR3 is built from 14 residues. The CDR3: CASSLTGGENIQYF. Here the CDR3 DNA reads TGTGCCAGCAGCTTGACCGGGGGGGAAAACATTCAGTACTTC.

This clonotype was detected many times. The chain uses TRBV6-9 and TRBJ1-3; D gene uncertain. Germline CDR1 and CDR2: MNHGY and SVAAGI. CDR3 length equals 15 residues. Deletions cut 3 bases from V and 7 bases from J, with 16 bases between. CDR3 residues: CASSYQVSTTNTIYF. The DNA for the CDR3 is TGTGCCAGCAGTTACCAGGTGTCCACCACGAACACCATATATTTT.

There are many counts of this clonotype. This chain uses TRBV5-1 with TRBJ1-4, with D tentatively TRBD1 (5 bases). V lost 0 bases, J lost 0 bases, and 15 bases lay in between. The CDR3 is 18 residues long. Germline lookup yields CDR1 SGHRS and CDR2 YFSETQ. The DNA of the CDR3 is TGCGCCAGCAGCTTGGCCGGGGGAAAGTTAGCAACTAATGAAAAACTGTTTTTT. Translating it yields CASSLAGGKLATNEKLFF.

J is TRBJ1-6 and V is TRBV19, with D perhaps matching TRBD1 (5 bases). CDR3 length: 12 amino acids. Trimming stripped 10 bases from V and 7 bases from J, with 11 bases between. In germline, CDR1 is LNHDA, CDR2 SQIVND (reference sequence). The CDR3 DNA sequence: TGTGCCACAAATCGACAGAATTCACCCCTCCACTTT. This encodes CATNRQNSPLHF. Based on the CDR3 plus reference TRBV19 and TRBJ1-6, the full variable domain is DGGITQSPKYLFRKEGQNVTLSCEQNLNHDAMYWYRQDPGQGLRLIYYSQIVNDFQKGDIAEGYSVSREKKESFPLTVTSAQKNPTAFYLCATNRQNSPLHFGNGTRLTVT.

About this clonotype itself: With only one base between it and a far larger clone, this is likely a read error. The chain recombines TRBV6-8 with TRBJ2-2, with 8 bases matching TRBD1. CDR1 MNHGY and CDR2 SAAAGT come from the germline V gene. The CDR3 consists of 17 residues. The CDR3 sequence is CACSYESGQGYSGELFF. CDR3 coding DNA: TGTGCCTGCAGTTACGAATCTGGACAGGGATACTCTGGGGAGCTGTTTTTT.

This clonotype came up once. The chain uses TRBV27 and TRBJ2-7, with 7 bases identical to TRBD2. This CDR3 spans 13 amino acids. V lost 4 bases and J lost 9; bases outside the gene matches: 9. CDR1 and CDR2 from the germline V gene are MNHEY and SMNVEV (reference sequence). The CDR3 region is CASSSPGGVSQYF. The CDR3, as DNA: TGTGCCAGCAGTTCCCCGGGAGGAGTATCGCAGTACTTC.

This clonotype was counted many times. The V gene is TRBV7-9, the J gene TRBJ2-5; a possible D gene is TRBD2 (6 bases). Per the germline V gene, CDR1 is SEHNR and CDR2 is FQNEAQ (reference sequence). The germline V and J ends were trimmed by 4 bases and 2 bases, with 11 bases remaining between them. The CDR3 covers 14 residues. This chain's CDR3 is CASSSMAGQETQYF. DNA for the CDR3: TGTGCCAGCAGCTCTATGGCGGGGCAAGAGACCCAGTACTTC.

This rearrangement joins TRBV20-1 to TRBJ2-3; 14 bases agree with TRBD2. The length of the CDR3 is 17 residues. CDR1 DFQATT and CDR2 SNEGSKA come from the germline V gene (reference sequence). Trimming removed 5 bases from V and 6 bases from J; junction bases left unmatched: 13. The CDR3 DNA reads TGCAGTGCTTCCGGGACTAGCGGGGGCCCGCATCCTGATACGCAGTATTTT. Translation: CSASGTSGGPHPDTQYF.

Ten or more counts support this clonotype. This chain connects TRBV5-1 to TRBJ1-1; D not certain. From germline, CDR1 is SGHRS and CDR2 YFSETQ. V lost 0 bases, J lost 3 bases, and 12 bases lay in between. The CDR3 extends over 15 amino acids. In DNA, the CDR3 is TGCGCCAGCAGCTTGGTGGGCATCGAGGACACTGAAGCTTTCTTT. Its protein is CASSLVGIEDTEAFF.

Points on this clonotype: A much bigger clone sits one base away, suggesting this may be a read error. The rearrangement joins TRBV20-1 to TRBJ1-5, with 8 bases lining up with TRBD1. Germline V lookup: CDR1 DFQATT, CDR2 SNEGSKA (reference sequence). V was pared by 2 bases and J by 4 bases, with 1 base of the junction left unmatched. The CDR3 is 13 amino acids. The CDR3 spells CSARRQGNQPQHF. Written as DNA, the CDR3 is TGCAGTGCTAGACGACAGGGGAATCAGCCCCAGCATTTT.

About this clonotype itself: One end of the junction does not line up with germline, which may come from a read error. CDR3 bases: TGTGCCAGCAGCTTATATTTGTGTGTGCCTAGCGGGCACAATGAGCAGTTCTTT. This gives the protein CASSLYLCVPSGHNEQFF. The rearrangement links TRBV7-2 to TRBJ2-1; 8 nucleotides match TRBD2. The CDR3 contains 18 residues. Germline CDR1 and CDR2: SGHTA and FQGNSA.

The V gene is TRBV12-3 or TRBV12-4, the J gene TRBJ1-4; 7 bases agree with TRBD1. CDR3 length: 15 amino acids. With 5 bases clipped from V and 3 bases from J, the junction kept 6 bases outside the gene matches. Here the CDR3 DNA reads TGTGCCAGCAGTCCTGAGACAGGGTCTAATGAAAAACTGTTTTTT. Translating it yields CASSPETGSNEKLFF.

This clonotype has at least ten counts. V usage is TRBV4-2 and J usage is TRBJ2-5; weak D call: TRBD2 (6 bases). CDR3 length: 14 residues. CDR1 is LGHNA and CDR2 is YNFKEQ in the germline V gene. With 4 bases removed from V and 5 bases from J, the gap between germline ends came to 14 bases. The CDR3 region is CASSPIGGGETQYF. The CDR3 DNA sequence: TGTGCCAGCAGCCCGATCGGCGGAGGGGAGACCCAGTACTTC.

The chain joins TRBV6-1 to TRBJ2-1; perhaps D is TRBD1 or TRBD2 (7 bases each). There are 16 residues in the CDR3. Germline lookup yields CDR1 MNHNS and CDR2 SASEGT. Trimming cost V 9 bases and J 8 bases, with 26 bases left between them. This chain's CDR3 is CARSFQRGGRGDEQFF. The CDR3 bases are TGTGCCAGGTCTTTCCAGAGGGGGGGCAGGGGGGATGAGCAGTTCTTC.